Reported below is one T cell receptor beta chain. Antigen: not known. These data originate in a study of vaccination and CD4 T cells after COVID-19. The Oncomine TCR Beta short-read assay sequenced DNA from cultured CD4+ T cells. Genomic DNA was isolated from CD4+ T cells that had been cultured. TCRdb used MiXCR to reprocess the PCR reads, holding one entry per CDR3 protein. The sample shows roughly 7,500 distinct CDR3 sequences, around 58% of them seen only once. The CDR3 has 16 amino acids. Between the trimmed V and J ends, which lost 2 bases and 8 bases, there was a span of 18 bases. Germline V gene lookup returns CDR1 ENHRY and CDR2 SYGVKD. Treatment given: approximately nine-day PBMC culture with coronavirus spike peptide pools or control peptides (ViraFEST assay). With fresh IL-2 medium, half the medium was replaced on days 3 and 7.

Sequencing was performed on CD4+ T cells from blood, cultured in vitro. V usage is TRBV10-3 and J usage is TRBJ2-2, with D possibly being TRBD2 (5 bases). The origin of this receptor is a human donor who had recovered from COVID-19. CDR3 amino acids: CAISEPGSLASGELFF. CDR3 coding DNA: TGTGCCATCAGTGAGCCGGGGTCTCTAGCTTCTGGGGAGCTGTTTTTT.